This entry is about one T cell receptor (beta chain). These data come from a study of blood T cell repertoires in COVID-19. As for the study in general: Donors in the United States, Italy and Spain gave samples during acute or convalescent COVID-19. T cells, B-cell-depleted T cells, or PBMCs provided the cDNA or gDNA that served as material.

The CDR3 runs to 14 residues. V lost 5 bases to trimming and J lost 4 bases, with 14 bases between them. Germline loops: CDR1 MNHEY, CDR2 SVGAGI. Original data processing: Nucleated cell counts were estimated from reference gene primer amplification. Produced via immunoSEQ multiplex PCR; TCRdb's table is partial and in-frame only. V, J and clone size derive from that table, while D and trimming were established from the DNA sequence. The table lists 150,000 to 200,000 clones, 83% of them singletons. Specimen: peripheral blood. The clonotype originates from a human donor in a cohort sampled during active COVID-19. This sequence joins TRBV6-5 and TRBJ2-5; tentative D call: TRBD1 (6 bases). The CDR3, as DNA: TGTGCCAGCAGTCCAATTTTGACAGGAGAGACCCAGTACTTC. This codes for CASSPILTGETQYF.